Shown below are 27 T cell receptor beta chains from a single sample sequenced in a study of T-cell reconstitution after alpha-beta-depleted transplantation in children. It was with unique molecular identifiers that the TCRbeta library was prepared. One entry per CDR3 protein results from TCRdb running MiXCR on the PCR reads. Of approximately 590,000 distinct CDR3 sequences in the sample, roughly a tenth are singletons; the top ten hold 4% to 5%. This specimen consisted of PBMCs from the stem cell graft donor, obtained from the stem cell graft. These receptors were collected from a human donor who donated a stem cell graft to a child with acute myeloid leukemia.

CDR3 in amino acids: CAWYRVNYGYTF. The DNA for the CDR3 is TGTGCCTGGTACAGGGTTAACTATGGCTACACCTTC. V is TRBV30 and J is TRBJ1-2, with D perhaps TRBD1 (6 bases). Germline V lookup: CDR1 GTSNPN, CDR2 SVGIG (reference sequence). This CDR3 comprises 12 residues. Trimming took 5 bases from V and 1 from J, leaving 8 bases between them.

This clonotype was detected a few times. CDR3 protein: CASSREPGGDTQYF. CDR3 nucleotide sequence: TGTGCCAGCTCACGTGAGCCAGGGGGGGATACGCAGTATTTT. The chain employs TRBV18 and TRBJ2-3, with a tentative D call TRBD1 (7 bases). Germline-derived CDR1 and CDR2 are KGHSH and LQKENI. V shed 4 bases and J shed 6 bases, with 14 bases lying between them. The CDR3 sequence is 14 residues long. The whole variable domain, filled in from reference TRBV18 and TRBJ2-3, reads NAGVMQNPRHLVRRRGQEARLRCSPMKGHSHVYWYRQLPEEGLKFMVYLQKENIIDESGMPKERFSAEFPKEGPSILRIQQVVRGDSAAYFCASSREPGGDTQYFGPGTRLTVL.

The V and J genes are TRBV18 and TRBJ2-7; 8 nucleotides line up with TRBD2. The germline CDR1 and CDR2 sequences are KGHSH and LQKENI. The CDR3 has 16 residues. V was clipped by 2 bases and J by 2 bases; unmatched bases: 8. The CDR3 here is CASSPMGGRTPYEQYF. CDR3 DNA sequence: TGTGCCAGCTCACCAATGGGCGGGAGGACCCCCTACGAGCAGTACTTC.

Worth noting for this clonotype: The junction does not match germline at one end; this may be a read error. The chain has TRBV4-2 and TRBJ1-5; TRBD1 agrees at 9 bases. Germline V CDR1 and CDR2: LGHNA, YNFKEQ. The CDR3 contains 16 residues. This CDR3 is CASSQRDRDNDQPHHF. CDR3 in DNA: TGTGCCAGCAGCCAACGGGACAGGGACAACGATCAGCCCCATCATTTT.

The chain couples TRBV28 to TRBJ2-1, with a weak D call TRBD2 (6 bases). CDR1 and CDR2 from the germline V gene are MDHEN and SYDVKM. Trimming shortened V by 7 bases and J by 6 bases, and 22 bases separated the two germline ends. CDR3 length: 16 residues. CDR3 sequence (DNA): TGTGCCAGCAAAGGTCCACCAGCGGGCCCGTTCAATGAGCAGTTCTTC. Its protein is CASKGPPAGPFNEQFF.

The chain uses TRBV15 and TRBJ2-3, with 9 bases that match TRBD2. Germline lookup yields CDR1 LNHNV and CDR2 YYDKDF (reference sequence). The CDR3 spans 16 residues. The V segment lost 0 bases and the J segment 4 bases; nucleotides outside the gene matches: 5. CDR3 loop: CATSRDRRGGADTQYF. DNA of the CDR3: TGTGCCACCAGCAGAGATCGGCGGGGGGGTGCAGATACGCAGTATTTT.

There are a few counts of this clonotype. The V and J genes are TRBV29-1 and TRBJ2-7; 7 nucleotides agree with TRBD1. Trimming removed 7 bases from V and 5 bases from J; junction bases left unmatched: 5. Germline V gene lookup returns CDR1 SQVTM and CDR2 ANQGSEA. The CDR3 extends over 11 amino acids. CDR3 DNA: TGCAGCGGCCGACAGGGTCACGAGCAGTACTTC. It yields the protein CSGRQGHEQYF.

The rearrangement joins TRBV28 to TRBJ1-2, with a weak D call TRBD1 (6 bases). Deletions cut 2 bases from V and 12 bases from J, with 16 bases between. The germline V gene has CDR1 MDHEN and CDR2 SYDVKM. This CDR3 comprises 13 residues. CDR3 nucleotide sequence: TGTGCCAGCAGTTTAAGGCGCGGGGGGGCTCACACCTTC. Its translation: CASSLRRGGAHTF.

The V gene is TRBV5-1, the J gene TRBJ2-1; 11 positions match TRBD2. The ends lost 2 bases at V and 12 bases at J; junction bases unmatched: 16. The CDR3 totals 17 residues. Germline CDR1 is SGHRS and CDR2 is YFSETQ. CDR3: CASSFPWTSGLNRAQFF. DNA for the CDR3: TGCGCCAGCAGCTTTCCCTGGACTAGCGGGCTAAACAGGGCGCAGTTCTTC.

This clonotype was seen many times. CDR3 bases: TGCAGCGTTGGGGTTACCGACGTCCTACGAGAGCAGTACTTC. Its protein is CSVGVTDVLREQYF. V and J are TRBV29-1 and TRBJ2-7, with D uncertain. Germline CDR1 SQVTM, CDR2 ANQGSEA. This CDR3 comprises 14 residues. The V end lost 4 bases, the J end lost 7 bases, and 20 bases lay between the germline ends.

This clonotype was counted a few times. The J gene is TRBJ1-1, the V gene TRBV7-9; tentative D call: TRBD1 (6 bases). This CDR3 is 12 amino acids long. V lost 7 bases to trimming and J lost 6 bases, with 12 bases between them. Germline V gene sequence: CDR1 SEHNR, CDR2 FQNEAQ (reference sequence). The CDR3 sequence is CASTPGGAEAFF. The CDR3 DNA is TGTGCCAGCACCCCCGGGGGCGCTGAAGCTTTCTTT.

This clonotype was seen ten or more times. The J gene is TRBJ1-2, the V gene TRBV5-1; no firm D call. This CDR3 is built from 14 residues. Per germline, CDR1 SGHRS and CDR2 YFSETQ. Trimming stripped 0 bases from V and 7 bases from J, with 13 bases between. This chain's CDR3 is CASSLDGSRAGYTF. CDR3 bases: TGCGCCAGCAGCTTGGACGGTTCAAGAGCTGGCTACACCTTC. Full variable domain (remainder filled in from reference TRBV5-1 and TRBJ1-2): KAGVTQTPRYLIKTRGQQVTLSCSPISGHRSVSWYQQTPGQGLQFLFEYFSETQRNKGNFPGRFSGRQFSNSRSEMNVSTLELGDSALYLCASSLDGSRAGYTFGSGTRLTVV.

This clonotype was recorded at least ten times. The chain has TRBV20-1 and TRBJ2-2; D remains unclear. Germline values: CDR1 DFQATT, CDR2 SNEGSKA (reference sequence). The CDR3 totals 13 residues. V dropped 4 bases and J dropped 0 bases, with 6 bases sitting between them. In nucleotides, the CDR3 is TGCAGTGCTACAAGCGCGAACACCGGGGAGCTGTTTTTT. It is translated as CSATSANTGELFF.

In nucleotides, the CDR3 is TGTGCCAGCAGTCCCCGGGGCAGGGCTGGGACCCAGTACTTC. This encodes CASSPRGRAGTQYF. This chain uses TRBV27 with TRBJ2-5; either TRBD1 or TRBD2 may fit D (5 bases each). The germline gives CDR1 MNHEY, CDR2 SMNVEV (reference sequence). V was pared by 5 bases and J by 7 bases, with 17 bases between. This CDR3 is 14 amino acids long.

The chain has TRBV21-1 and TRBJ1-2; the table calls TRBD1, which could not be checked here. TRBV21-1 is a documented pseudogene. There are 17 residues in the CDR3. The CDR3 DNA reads TGTGCCAGCAGCCCACGCCGGGACAGGAGTTTAAACTATGGCTACACCTTC. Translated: CASSPRRDRSLNYGYTF.

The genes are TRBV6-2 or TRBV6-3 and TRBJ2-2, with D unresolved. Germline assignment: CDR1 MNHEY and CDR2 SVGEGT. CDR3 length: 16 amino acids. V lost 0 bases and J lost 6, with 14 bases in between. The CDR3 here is CASSYSITADAGELFF. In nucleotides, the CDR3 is TGTGCCAGCAGTTACTCCATAACCGCGGACGCCGGGGAGCTGTTTTTT.

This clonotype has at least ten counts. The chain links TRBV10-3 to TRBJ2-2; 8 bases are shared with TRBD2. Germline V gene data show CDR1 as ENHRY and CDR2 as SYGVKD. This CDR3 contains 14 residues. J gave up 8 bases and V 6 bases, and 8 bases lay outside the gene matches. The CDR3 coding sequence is TGTGCCATCAGAGAAAAGCGGGAGTCGGGGGAGCTGTTTTTT. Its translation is CAIREKRESGELFF.

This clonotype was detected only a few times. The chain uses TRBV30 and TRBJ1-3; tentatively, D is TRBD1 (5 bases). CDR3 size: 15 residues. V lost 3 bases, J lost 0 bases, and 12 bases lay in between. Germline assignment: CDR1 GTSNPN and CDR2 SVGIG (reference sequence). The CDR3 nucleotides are TGTGCCTGGAGGAAAGACAGAGTCTCTGGAAACACCATATATTTT. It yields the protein CAWRKDRVSGNTIYF.

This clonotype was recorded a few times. The CDR3 coding sequence is TGTGCCAGCAGCACTGGACTGTTCTGGAACACTGAAGCTTTCTTT. This gives the protein CASSTGLFWNTEAFF. The V gene is TRBV4-2, the J gene TRBJ1-1, with no clear D. Germline loops: CDR1 LGHNA, CDR2 YNFKEQ. With 5 bases removed from V and 1 base from J, the gap between germline ends came to 14 bases. The CDR3 length is 15 residues.

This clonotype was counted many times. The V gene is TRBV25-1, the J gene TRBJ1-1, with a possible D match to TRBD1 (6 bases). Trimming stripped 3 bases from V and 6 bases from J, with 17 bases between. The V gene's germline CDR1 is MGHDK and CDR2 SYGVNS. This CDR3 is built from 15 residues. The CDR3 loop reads CASSDNREGKAEAFF. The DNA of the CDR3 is TGTGCCAGCAGTGACAACAGGGAGGGAAAGGCTGAAGCTTTCTTT.

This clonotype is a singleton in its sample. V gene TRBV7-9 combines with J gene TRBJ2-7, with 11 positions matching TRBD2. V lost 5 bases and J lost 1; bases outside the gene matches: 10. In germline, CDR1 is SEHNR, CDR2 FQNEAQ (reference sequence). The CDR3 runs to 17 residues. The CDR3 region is CASSPPTSGSMSYEQYF. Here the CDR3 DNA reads TGTGCCAGCAGCCCTCCTACTAGCGGGAGTATGTCCTACGAGCAGTACTTC.

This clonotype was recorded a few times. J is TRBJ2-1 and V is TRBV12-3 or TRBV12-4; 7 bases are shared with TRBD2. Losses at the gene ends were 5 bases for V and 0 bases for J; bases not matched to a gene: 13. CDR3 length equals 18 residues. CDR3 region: CASSPGAAGKSSYNEQFF. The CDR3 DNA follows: TGTGCCAGCAGTCCTGGTGCAGCGGGGAAGAGCTCCTACAATGAGCAGTTCTTC.

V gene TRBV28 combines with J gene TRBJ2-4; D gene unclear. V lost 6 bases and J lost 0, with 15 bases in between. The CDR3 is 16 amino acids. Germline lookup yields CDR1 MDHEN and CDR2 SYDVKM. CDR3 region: CASSLLSNLAKNIQYF. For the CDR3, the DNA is TGTGCCAGCAGCCTCCTATCTAATTTAGCCAAAAACATTCAGTACTTC.

Written as DNA, the CDR3 is TGTGCCAGCAGTGTCCAGCGCAACTATGGCTACACCTTC. As protein: CASSVQRNYGYTF. The V gene is TRBV28, the J gene TRBJ1-2; D gene unclear. V was cut by 5 bases and J by 2 bases, with 9 bases left in between. The CDR3 totals 13 residues. The germline CDR1 and CDR2 sequences are MDHEN and SYDVKM.

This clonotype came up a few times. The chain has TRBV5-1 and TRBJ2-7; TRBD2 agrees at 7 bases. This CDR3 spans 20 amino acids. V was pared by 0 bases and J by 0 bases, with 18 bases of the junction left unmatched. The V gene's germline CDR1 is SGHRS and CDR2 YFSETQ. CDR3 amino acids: CASSLEVGRTYGSDSYEQYF. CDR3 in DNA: TGCGCCAGCAGCTTGGAGGTCGGGAGGACCTATGGGAGTGACTCCTACGAGCAGTACTTC.

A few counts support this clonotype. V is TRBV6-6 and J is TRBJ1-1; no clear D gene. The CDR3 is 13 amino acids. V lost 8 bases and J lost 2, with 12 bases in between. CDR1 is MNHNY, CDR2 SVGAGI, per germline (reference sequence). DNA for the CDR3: TGTGCCAGCCTTATAGGGTCTAACACTGAAGCTTTCTTT. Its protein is CASLIGSNTEAFF.

CDR3 DNA: TGCAGTGCTGATTGGGCTAGCTGCTACGAGCAGTACTTC. Protein sequence: CSADWASCYEQYF. This sequence joins TRBV20-1 and TRBJ2-7, with a possible D match to TRBD2 (5 bases). CDR3 length equals 13 residues. Trimming stripped 5 bases from V and 3 bases from J, with 14 bases between. CDR1 and CDR2 from the germline V gene are DFQATT and SNEGSKA (reference sequence).